This TCR beta chain derives from a study of read filtering for tumor transcriptome and immune sequencing. Overall study context: By R-ISS, stages I, II and III held around 8, 15 and 7 patients. After DNase treatment, RNA was made into whole-transcriptome libraries.

General study points: Approximately 82% of IR-seq clonotypes had one read, totaling around 3.3% of reads; RNA-seq: around 70% and 40%.

The CDR3 is 10 amino acids. The V end was cut by 9 bases, the J end by 3 bases, with 5 bases between. Germline CDR1 is SNHLY and CDR2 is FYNNEI. Molecular barcoded adaptors covering alpha/delta and beta/gamma chains were used on roughly 400 ng RNA. One entry per CDR3 protein, called by TCRdb with MiXCR from the reads. The data show tens of thousands of distinct CDR3 sequences, 20% to 25% seen once. As to this clonotype: Its antigen is currently unknown.

The TCR sequence derives from a donor at least 40 years old with multiple myeloma. The rearrangement uses TRBV2 and TRBJ2-5; D unresolved. The material sequenced was a population of CD138-negative cells sorted from bone marrow. The CDR3 DNA is TGTGCCAGTGGGAAAGAGACCCAGTACTTC. This codes for CASGKETQYF.